This TCR beta chain stems from a study of T cell repertoires in cytomegalovirus infection. V lost 0 bases and J 6 bases, leaving 9 bases between the germline ends. The CDR3 extends over 14 amino acids. This clonotype came up a few times. Antigen: not known. Each CDR3 protein gets one entry after TCRdb re-called the reads with MiXCR. The sample carries hundreds of thousands of distinct CDR3 sequences, roughly a third recorded once. Sequencing was performed on cultured PBMCs, taken from culture after CMV antigen stimulation. The chain employs TRBV12-3 or TRBV12-4 and TRBJ2-1; D possibly corresponds to TRBD2 (5 bases). The receptor's source is a human donor in good health (CMV status not recorded). Some clones in this sample may be carry-over from other donors' samples. The CDR3 DNA reads TGTGCCAGCAGTTTAGCGGGGAGAGGCAATGAGCAGTTCTTC. It yields the protein CASSLAGRGNEQFF.